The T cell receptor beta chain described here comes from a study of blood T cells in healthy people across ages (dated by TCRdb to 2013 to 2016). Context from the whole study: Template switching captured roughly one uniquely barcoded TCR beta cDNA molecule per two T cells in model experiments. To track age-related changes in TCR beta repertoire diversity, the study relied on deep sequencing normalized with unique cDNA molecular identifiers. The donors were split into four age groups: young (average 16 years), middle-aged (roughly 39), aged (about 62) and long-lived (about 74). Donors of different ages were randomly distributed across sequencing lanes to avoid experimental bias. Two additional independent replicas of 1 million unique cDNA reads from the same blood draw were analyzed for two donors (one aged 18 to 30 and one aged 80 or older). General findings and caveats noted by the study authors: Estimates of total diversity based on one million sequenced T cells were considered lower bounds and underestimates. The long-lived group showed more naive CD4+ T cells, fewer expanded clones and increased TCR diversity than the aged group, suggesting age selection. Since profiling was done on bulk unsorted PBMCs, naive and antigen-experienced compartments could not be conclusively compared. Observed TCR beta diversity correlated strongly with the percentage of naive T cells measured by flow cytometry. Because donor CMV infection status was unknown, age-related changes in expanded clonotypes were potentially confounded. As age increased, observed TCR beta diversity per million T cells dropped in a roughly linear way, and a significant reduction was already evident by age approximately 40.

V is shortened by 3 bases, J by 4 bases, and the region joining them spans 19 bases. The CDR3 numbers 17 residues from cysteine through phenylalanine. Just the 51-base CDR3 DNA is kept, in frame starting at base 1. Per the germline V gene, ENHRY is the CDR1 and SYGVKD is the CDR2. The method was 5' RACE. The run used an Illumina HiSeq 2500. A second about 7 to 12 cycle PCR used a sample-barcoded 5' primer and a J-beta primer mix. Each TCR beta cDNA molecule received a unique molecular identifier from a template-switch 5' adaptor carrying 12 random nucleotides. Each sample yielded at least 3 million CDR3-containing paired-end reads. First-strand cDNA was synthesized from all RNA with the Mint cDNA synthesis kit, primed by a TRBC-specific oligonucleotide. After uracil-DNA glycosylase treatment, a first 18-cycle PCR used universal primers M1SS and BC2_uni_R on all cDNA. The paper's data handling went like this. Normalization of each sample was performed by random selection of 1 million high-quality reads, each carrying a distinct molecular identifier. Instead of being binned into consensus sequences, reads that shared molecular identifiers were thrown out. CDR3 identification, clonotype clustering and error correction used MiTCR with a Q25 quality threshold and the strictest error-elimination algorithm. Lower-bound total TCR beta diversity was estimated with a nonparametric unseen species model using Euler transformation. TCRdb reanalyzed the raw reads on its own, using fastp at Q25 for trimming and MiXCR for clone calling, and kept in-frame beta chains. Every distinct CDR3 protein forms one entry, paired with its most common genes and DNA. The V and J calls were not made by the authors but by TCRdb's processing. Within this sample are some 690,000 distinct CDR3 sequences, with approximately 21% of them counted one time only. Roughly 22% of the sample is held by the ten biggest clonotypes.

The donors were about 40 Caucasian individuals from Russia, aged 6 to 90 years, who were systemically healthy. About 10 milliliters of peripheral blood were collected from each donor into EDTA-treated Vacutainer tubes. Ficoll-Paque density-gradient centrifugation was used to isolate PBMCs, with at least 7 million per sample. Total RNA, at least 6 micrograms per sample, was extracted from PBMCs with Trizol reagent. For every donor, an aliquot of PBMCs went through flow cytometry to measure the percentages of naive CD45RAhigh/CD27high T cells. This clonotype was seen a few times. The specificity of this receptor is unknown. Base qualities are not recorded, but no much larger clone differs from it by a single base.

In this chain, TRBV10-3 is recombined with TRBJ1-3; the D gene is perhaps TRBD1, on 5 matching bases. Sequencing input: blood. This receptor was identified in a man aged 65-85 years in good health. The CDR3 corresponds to CAISDPGGVNLGNTIYF. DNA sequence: TGTGCCATCAGTGACCCCGGGGGTGTTAACTTGGGAAACACCATATATTTT.